This T cell receptor (beta chain) was recorded in a study of cytomegalovirus exposure and HLA in healthy donors. The wider study: Tens of millions of unique TCRs, all from HLA-typed donors, were included in an early release of the data.

Study results and limitations: According to a later analysis, donors in an Asian-associated ancestry cluster reportedly had fewer N-insertions than the approximately 720-donor mean. When analyzed later, the rates of TCR association showed variation by HLA locus, with DRB1 the most and HLA-C the fewest. A missense variant in DCLRE1C was later tied to TCR beta V- and J-gene trimming.

The germline V gene has CDR1 SGDLS and CDR2 YYNGEE. The CDR3 is made up of 13 amino acids. The V end lost 3 bases, the J end lost 6 bases, and 12 bases lay between the germline ends. The PCR employed 60 Vbeta primers together with 13 Jbeta primers. The table came from immunoSEQ multiplex PCR; TCRdb's copy has only in-frame clones and leaves some out. The sample lists more than 95,000 clones, more than 75% seen once, with around 14% in the top ten. This clone has a handful of counts. The target antigen is unknown. The TCR originated in a woman aged 55-69 years in good health and CMV-seropositive. The sequenced sample consisted of PBMCs. The gene calls are TRBV9 and TRBJ1-2, with D maybe TRBD1 (6 bases). CDR3 in amino acids: CASSARGGDGYTF. In DNA, the CDR3 is TGTGCCAGCAGCGCTCGAGGGGGTGATGGCTACACCTTC. Based on the CDR3 plus reference TRBV9 and TRBJ1-2, the full variable domain is DSGVTQTPKHLITATGQRVTLRCSPRSGDLSVYWYQQSLDQGLQFLIQYYNGEERAKGNILERFSAQQFPDLHSELNLSSLELGDSALYFCASSARGGDGYTFGSGTRLTVV.